This T cell receptor (beta chain) emerged from a study of shared clonotypes between healthy human individuals. Study-wide results and caveats: Four donors had around 5% of their naive CD4 clonotypes in common.

The assay was immunoSEQ multiplex PCR, and TCRdb's table has in-frame clones only and misses some. This repertoire shows over 2 million clones, about 95% found once; its top ten account for about 1.1%. The germline gives CDR1 MNHNY, CDR2 SVGAGI (reference sequence). The CDR3 loop spans 13 amino acids. V dropped 0 bases and J dropped 3 bases, with 6 bases sitting between them. On this clone itself: The antigen remains unidentified. In the same sample, other DNA sequences code for this CDR3.

Naive-designated CD8 cells lacked CD45RO, were positively enriched for CCR7, and omitted terminally differentiated effector memory CD45RA+ cells. Healthy HIV-negative adults with no recent acute infections or vaccinations were recruited as donors. The clonotype originates from a man in his late teens or twenties in good health. Material for sequencing was naive CD8+ T cells sorted from blood. The chain uses TRBV6-6 and TRBJ2-7, with D unresolved. CDR3 in DNA: TGTGCCAGCAGTTACTCGACGGGCTACGAGCAGTACTTC. Amino acids: CASSYSTGYEQYF.